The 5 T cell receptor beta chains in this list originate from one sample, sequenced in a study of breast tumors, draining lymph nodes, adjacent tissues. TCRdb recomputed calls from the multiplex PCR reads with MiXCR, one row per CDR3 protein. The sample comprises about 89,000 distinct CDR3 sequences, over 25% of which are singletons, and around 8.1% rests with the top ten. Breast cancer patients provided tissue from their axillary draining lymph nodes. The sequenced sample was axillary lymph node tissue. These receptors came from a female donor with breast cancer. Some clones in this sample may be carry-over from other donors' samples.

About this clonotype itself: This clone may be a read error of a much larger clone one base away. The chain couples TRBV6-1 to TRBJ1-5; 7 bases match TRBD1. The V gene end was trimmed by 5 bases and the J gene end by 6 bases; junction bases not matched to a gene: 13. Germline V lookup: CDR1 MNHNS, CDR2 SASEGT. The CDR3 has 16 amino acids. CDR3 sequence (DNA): TGTGCCAGCAGTCAAGAACCAGCAGGGGGAGGTCAGCCCCAGCATTTT. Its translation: CASSQEPAGGGQPQHF.

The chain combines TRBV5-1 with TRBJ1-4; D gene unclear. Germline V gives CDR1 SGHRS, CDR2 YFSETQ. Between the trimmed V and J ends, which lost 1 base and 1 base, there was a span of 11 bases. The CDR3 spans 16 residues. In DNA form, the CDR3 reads TGCGCCAGCAGCTTGATATTGTCGGGAACTAATGAAAAACTGTTTTTT. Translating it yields CASSLILSGTNEKLFF.

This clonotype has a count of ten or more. CDR3 DNA: TGTGCCAGCAGCTTATACGACAACCCGTTGGCCAAAAACATTCAGTACTTC. This encodes CASSLYDNPLAKNIQYF. This rearrangement joins TRBV7-8 to TRBJ2-4; D is undetermined. V was pared by 2 bases and J by 1 base, with 15 bases between. Germline values: CDR1 SGHVS, CDR2 FQNEAQ. This CDR3 is 17 amino acids long.

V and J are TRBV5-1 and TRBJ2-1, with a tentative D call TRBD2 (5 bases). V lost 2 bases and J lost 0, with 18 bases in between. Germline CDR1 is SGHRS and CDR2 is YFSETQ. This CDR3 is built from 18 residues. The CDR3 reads CASSLDPTNFSSYNEQFF. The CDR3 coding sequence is TGCGCCAGCAGCTTAGATCCGACTAACTTTAGCTCCTACAATGAGCAGTTCTTC.

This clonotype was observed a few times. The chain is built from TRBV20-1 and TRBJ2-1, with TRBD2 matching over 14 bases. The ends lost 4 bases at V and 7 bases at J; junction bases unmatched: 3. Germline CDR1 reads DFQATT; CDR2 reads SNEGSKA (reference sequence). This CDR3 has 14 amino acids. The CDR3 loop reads CSAMWTSGRNEQFF. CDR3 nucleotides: TGCAGTGCTATGTGGACTAGCGGGAGGAATGAGCAGTTCTTC.